Following are 18 T cell receptor beta chains from one sample sequenced in a study of blood T cells in healthy people across ages. Next came a second PCR, run for about 6 to 11 cycles, which used a sample-barcoded 5' primer along with a J-beta primer mix. From the 5' RACE reads, TCRdb called clonotypes with MiXCR, one entry per CDR3 protein. The profile shows over 1,500,000 distinct CDR3 sequences, less than 50% of them singletons. The sample comprised blood. The receptors stem from a woman aged 40-49 years in good health.

V and J are TRBV7-7 and TRBJ1-2; D ambiguous. CDR3 length equals 13 residues. The germline V gene encodes CDR1 SSHAT and CDR2 FNYEAQ (reference sequence). CDR3 coding DNA: TGTGCTAACAGCCCCGGATGGGACTATGGCTACACCTTC. Its protein is CANSPGWDYGYTF.

A note on this clonotype: The DNA is left out, because the CDR3 cannot be placed on it with certainty; the CDR3 is given as TCRdb lists it. The chain has TRBV9 and TRBJ1-4; the listed D gene, TRBD1, was not tested against the DNA. The germline V gene has CDR1 SGDLS and CDR2 YYNGEE. From its first to its last residue, the CDR3 has 17 amino acids. The CDR3: CASSVNSGQATNEKLFF.

The CDR3 protein is CSARDGGINEKLFF. The CDR3, as DNA: TGCAGTGCTAGAGATGGAGGGATTAATGAAAAACTGTTTTTT. The gene calls are TRBV20-1 and TRBJ1-4, with D hard to call. Trimming removed 0 bases from V and 4 bases from J, with 9 bases in between. CDR3 length: 14 amino acids. CDR1 DFQATT and CDR2 SNEGSKA come from the germline V gene (reference sequence).

CDR3 region: CASSWAGTSPYNEQFF. The CDR3 DNA is TGTGCCAGCAGTTGGGCCGGGACTTCCCCCTACAATGAGCAGTTCTTC. The chain has TRBV6-6 and TRBJ2-1, with a weak D call TRBD2 (6 bases). This CDR3 spans 16 amino acids. CDR1 and CDR2 (germline): MNHNY, SVGAGI (reference sequence). Trimming took 4 bases from V and 2 from J, leaving 15 bases between them.

This chain joins TRBV5-1 and TRBJ2-5; 8 bases fit TRBD1. J gave up 1 base and V 6 bases, and 8 bases lay outside the gene matches. This CDR3 contains 15 residues. The germline gives CDR1 SGHRS, CDR2 YFSETQ. CDR3 amino acids: CASTLGQGRQETQYF. The CDR3 region has the DNA TGCGCCAGCACCCTCGGACAGGGCCGCCAAGAGACCCAGTACTTC.

The V and J genes are TRBV7-2 and TRBJ1-2; D perhaps matches TRBD1 (5 bases). The CDR3 loop spans 13 amino acids. V was trimmed by 5 bases and J by 5 bases, leaving 12 bases between them. CDR1 is SGHTA and CDR2 is FQGNSA in the germline V gene. The CDR3 DNA reads TGTGCCAGCAGCGGCGCCAAGGGGTATGGCTACACCTTC. Translated, it gives CASSGAKGYGYTF.

V and J are TRBV7-9 and TRBJ2-5; D is possibly TRBD1 or TRBD2 (5 bases each). Germline values: CDR1 SEHNR, CDR2 FQNEAQ (reference sequence). The CDR3 sequence is 13 residues long. Trimming pared 4 bases from V and 4 bases from J, leaving 10 bases between. For the CDR3, the DNA is TGTGCCAGCAGCTCTCCCGGGACAGAGACCCAGTACTTC. It codes for CASSSPGTETQYF.

This clonotype was found a few times. This chain connects TRBV3-1 to TRBJ2-7; D not resolved. The germline gives CDR1 LGHDT, CDR2 YNNKEL (reference sequence). The CDR3 covers 16 residues. V was trimmed by 0 bases and J by 1 base, leaving 13 bases between them. DNA for the CDR3: TGTGCCAGCAGCCAAGATCAGAGAGTGTTATCCTACGAGCAGTACTTC. This translates into CASSQDQRVLSYEQYF.

The chain combines TRBV20-1 with TRBJ2-5; D unclear. The germline gives CDR1 DFQATT, CDR2 SNEGSKA (reference sequence). With 3 bases removed from V and 5 bases from J, the gap between germline ends came to 10 bases. The CDR3 has 12 residues. CDR3 region: CSARDLWETQYF. In DNA form, the CDR3 reads TGCAGTGCTAGGGATCTATGGGAGACCCAGTACTTC.

The table lists this clonotype with a few counts. The rearrangement uses TRBV20-1 and TRBJ2-7; 11 bases align to TRBD1. This CDR3 has 13 residues. The junction had 7 bases not matched to a gene; V was cut back by 6 bases and J by 6 bases. Per the germline V gene, CDR1 is DFQATT and CDR2 is SNEGSKA (reference sequence). The CDR3 DNA reads as TGCAGTGCCACAAGGGACAGGGGGTCCGAGCAGTACTTC. Its translation: CSATRDRGSEQYF.

The chain joins TRBV5-1 to TRBJ1-1; D possibly corresponds to TRBD1 (5 bases). The V and J ends lost 4 bases and 0 bases respectively, with 10 bases between them. The CDR3 length is 14 residues. CDR1 is SGHRS, CDR2 YFSETQ, per germline. This chain's CDR3 is CASSASTVNTEAFF. CDR3 sequence (DNA): TGCGCCAGCAGCGCCTCGACAGTGAACACTGAAGCTTTCTTT.

As concerns this clonotype: An end of the junction does not agree with germline; a read error may underlie this. The genes are TRBV3-1 and TRBJ2-7; D possibly corresponds to TRBD2 (6 bases). This CDR3 has 13 amino acids. CDR1 is LGHDT and CDR2 is YNNKEL in the germline V gene (reference sequence). The CDR3 is CAGSFGLFSEQYF. The CDR3 DNA is TGTGCCGGCAGCTTCGGACTATTCAGCGAGCAGTACTTC.

This clonotype was picked up a small number of times. The chain has TRBV7-2 and TRBJ2-3; D may be TRBD1 or TRBD2 (6 bases each). The germline V gene has CDR1 SGHTA and CDR2 FQGNSA. V lost 5 bases to trimming and J lost 1 base, with 16 bases between them. The CDR3 consists of 16 residues. The CDR3 DNA reads TGTGCCAGCAGCCCTATCCTGGGGGGCGGCACAGATACGCAGTATTTT. Translation gives CASSPILGGGTDTQYF.

This clonotype was picked up a small number of times. The genes are TRBV28 and TRBJ2-7, with D possibly TRBD2 on 5 matching bases. With 8 bases removed from V and 2 bases from J, the gap between germline ends came to 13 bases. This CDR3 contains 13 residues. Germline V gene lookup returns CDR1 MDHEN and CDR2 SYDVKM. The chain's CDR3 is CASGLRGTYEQYF. The CDR3, as DNA: TGTGCCAGCGGCCTCCGGGGAACCTACGAGCAGTACTTC. Full variable domain (outside the CDR3, taken from reference TRBV28 and TRBJ2-7): DVKVTQSSRYLVKRTGEKVFLECVQDMDHENMFWYRQDPGLGLRLIYFSYDVKMKEKGDIPEGYSVSREKKERFSLILESASTNQTSMYLCASGLRGTYEQYFGPGTRLTVT.

This clonotype was found a few times. This sequence joins TRBV20-1 and TRBJ2-7; 7 nucleotides agree with TRBD2. The germline V gene encodes CDR1 DFQATT and CDR2 SNEGSKA (reference sequence). The trim removed 3 bases at V and 6 bases at J, leaving 5 bases unmatched. This CDR3 is 12 amino acids long. CDR3 nucleotides: TGCAGTGCTAGGAAGACTAGCTCCGAGCAGTACTTC. Translating it yields CSARKTSSEQYF.

CDR3 in amino acids: CASSFGTGSNEQYF. The CDR3 DNA follows: TGTGCCAGCAGTTTCGGGACAGGTAGCAACGAGCAGTACTTC. This sequence joins TRBV6-2 or TRBV6-3 and TRBJ2-5; 8 nucleotides align to TRBD1. The J call may not be correct, given that the DNA end is closer to TRBJ2-7. This CDR3 contains 14 residues. Germline V gene data show CDR1 as MNHEY and CDR2 as SVGEGT.

The V gene is TRBV28, the J gene TRBJ2-6; maybe TRBD2 (5 bases). Germline CDR1 reads MDHEN; CDR2 reads SYDVKM. The CDR3 consists of 15 residues. Trimming took off 3 bases at V and 2 bases at J, with 8 bases between the two ends. The CDR3 nucleotides read TGTGCCAGCAGTTTTGAGGGAACTGGGGCCAACGTCCTGACTTTC. Amino acid sequence: CASSFEGTGANVLTF.

The chain combines TRBV4-3 with TRBJ1-2; D unresolved. The germline V gene encodes CDR1 LGHNA and CDR2 YSLEER. V was clipped by 0 bases and J by 8 bases, with 16 bases between them. The CDR3 contains 15 residues. The DNA of the CDR3 is TGCGCCAGCAGCCAAGATCATAGCCCGTCGGGAGGCTACACCTTC. It encodes CASSQDHSPSGGYTF.